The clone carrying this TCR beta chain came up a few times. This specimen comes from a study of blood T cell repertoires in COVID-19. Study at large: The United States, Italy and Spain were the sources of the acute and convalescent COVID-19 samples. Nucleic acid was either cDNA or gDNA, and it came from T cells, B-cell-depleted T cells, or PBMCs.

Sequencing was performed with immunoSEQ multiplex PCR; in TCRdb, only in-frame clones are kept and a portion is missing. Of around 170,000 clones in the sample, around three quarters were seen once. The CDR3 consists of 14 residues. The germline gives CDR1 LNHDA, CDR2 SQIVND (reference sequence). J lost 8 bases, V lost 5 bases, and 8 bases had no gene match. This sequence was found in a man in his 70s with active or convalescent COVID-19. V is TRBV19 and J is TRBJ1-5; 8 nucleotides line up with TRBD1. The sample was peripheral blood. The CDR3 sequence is CASSLQGGQEPQHF. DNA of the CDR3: TGTGCCAGTAGTTTACAGGGGGGTCAAGAGCCCCAGCATTTT.